This entry features one T cell receptor (beta chain) sequence. Its antigen is unknown. These data are taken from a study of shared clonotypes between healthy human individuals. Only in-frame clones appear in the TCRdb table, and some are missing; sequencing was by immunoSEQ multiplex PCR. The sample consists of around 1.5 million clones, roughly 98% of them appearing once. Overall study findings and caveats: Exclusively blood specimens were collected; tissue repertoires likely differ. Non-shared clonotypes had lower generation probabilities than clonotypes shared by all four sorted-subset donors.

The material sequenced was naive CD4+ T cells sorted from blood. As for subset: CD45RA+ positively selected. The TCR was taken from a man between 25 and 39 years old in good health.

CDR3 sequence reads: CASRRGGLAGTDTQYF. The DNA for the CDR3 is TGTGCCAGCAGGCGGGGGGGACTAGCGGGAACAGATACGCAGTATTTT. This chain connects TRBV28 to TRBJ2-3; 13 nucleotides match TRBD2. V was pared by 6 bases and J by 3 bases, with 6 bases of the junction left unmatched. This CDR3 comprises 16 residues. CDR1 is MDHEN, CDR2 SYDVKM, per germline.